The rows below give T cell receptor beta chains drawn from one sample of a study of blood T cell repertoires in COVID-19. Data came from immunoSEQ multiplex PCR; TCRdb stores just in-frame clones and leaves some out. The table lists about 82,000 clones, just under 80% of them singletons. The sample consisted of peripheral blood. The receptor set was obtained from a man aged 55 to 70 with COVID-19, enrolled during active disease. CDR3s include the opening cysteine and the closing phenylalanine or tryptophan. Each record gives: clone size, J gene, D gene, V gene, CDR3 DNA, CDR3 protein. A D gene is named only where the DNA matches it firmly. Some rows mark clone size as missing; the rest say once, few, many or name a class of expanded clone.

>-|TRBJ1-4|-|TRBV25-1
TGTGCCAGCAGTGAAGGGGGGGTTGGCAATGAAAAACTGTTTTTT
CASSEGGVGNEKLFF
>-|TRBJ2-1|TRBD1|TRBV6-5
TGTGCCAGCAGCAACACAGGGGCAGGGCAGTTCTTC
CASSNTGAGQFF
>few|TRBJ1-2|-|TRBV6-5
TGTGCCAGCAGAGGAGGGAGGGGGTATGGCTACACCTTC
CASRGGRGYGYTF
>-|TRBJ2-3|-|TRBV12-3/TRBV12-4
TGTGCCAGCACCCCGAGAAGAACGGATACGCAGTATTTT
CASTPRRTDTQYF
>-|TRBJ2-7|TRBD1|TRBV6-5
TGTGCCAGCAGTTACCCGGTAGCAGGGGGAAGGGGCGAGCAGTACTTC
CASSYPVAGGRGEQYF
>-|TRBJ1-4|-|TRBV5-1
TGCGCCAGCAGCTCCACAGGGATATTTGAAAAACTGTTTTTT
CASSSTGIFEKLFF
>-|TRBJ1-5|-|TRBV19
TGTGCCAGTAGTATGGGAGATGATCAGCCCCAGCATTTT
CASSMGDDQPQHF
>-|TRBJ2-7|TRBD2|TRBV3-1/TRBV3-2
TGTGCCAGCAGCCGAAGGGAGGGTTCCTCGGGGCAGTACTTC
CASSRREGSSGQYF
>-|TRBJ1-1|-|TRBV29-1
TGCAGCGTTGGAGGGCAGGTCACTGAAGCTTTCTTT
CSVGGQVTEAFF
>few|TRBJ1-3|-|TRBV7-9
TGTGCCAGCAGCTTACAGGGAACTGGAAACACCATATATTTT
CASSLQGTGNTIYF
>-|TRBJ2-7|-|TRBV5-1
TGCGCCAGCAGCTTGCTTGACAGTTCCTACGAGCAGTACTTC
CASSLLDSSYEQYF